This TCR beta chain was found in a study of blood T cell repertoires in COVID-19. Background on the study: Acute-phase and convalescent COVID-19 samples originated in the United States, Italy and Spain. Sample material is recorded as cDNA or gDNA derived from T cells, B-cell-depleted T cells, or PBMCs.

In terms of age and location, participants ranged from about 18 to 90 years and lived in approximately 26 US areas. Assignment of participants to cohorts was predicated upon participant-reported clinical history. Sequencing used immunoSEQ multiplex PCR; TCRdb keeps in-frame clones, though not all of them. The table includes about 200,000 clones, 82% detected once. V lost 5 bases and J lost 4; bases outside the gene matches: 7. This CDR3 contains 16 residues. Per the germline V gene, CDR1 is SGHAT and CDR2 is FQNNGV. The chain uses TRBV11-2 and TRBJ2-5, with TRBD2 matching 13 bases. Sequenced input: PBMCs or T cells enriched from blood (not recorded which). The TCR originated in a woman aged 60-75 years with acute COVID-19. The DNA of the CDR3 is TGTGCCAGCAGCCCCTTGGGACTAGCGGGGACAGAGACCCAGTACTTC. It yields the protein CASSPLGLAGTETQYF.